A selection of T cell receptor beta chains follows, all from one sample in a study of cytomegalovirus exposure and HLA in healthy donors. Using immunoSEQ multiplex PCR, the repertoire was profiled, and TCRdb retains in-frame clones only, with some absent. Of roughly 130,000 clones in the sample, under 80% were seen once. Sequenced: PBMCs. Receptors originate from a woman aged 45-59 years in good health and CMV-seropositive. CDR3s include the opening cysteine and the closing phenylalanine or tryptophan. A row's size may be missing; if present it is once, few, many or a size class.

j_call	clone_size	v_call	cdr3_aa
TRBJ2-2	NA	TRBV5-1	CASSSRAPYIPTGELFF
TRBJ1-3	NA	TRBV29-1	CSVERWTAPSGNTIYF
TRBJ2-3	few	TRBV28	CASSPGDRGTDTQYF
TRBJ1-2	few	TRBV7-8	CASSVGVDYGYTF
TRBJ2-2	NA	TRBV7-3	CASSDKITGELFF
TRBJ1-2	NA	TRBV5-6	CASSRTGNSGYTF
TRBJ2-3	NA	TRBV5-4	CASSVRTGGKADTQYF
TRBJ2-4	NA	TRBV7-2	CASSRFAVNIQYF
TRBJ1-6	NA	TRBV7-8	CASSSTGYSGNSPLHF
TRBJ2-7	once	TRBV28	CASSPLDREFYEQYF
TRBJ2-5	NA	TRBV5-1	CASSHGQGRETQYF
TRBJ2-4	NA	TRBV5-1	CASSLGLGATVIQYF
TRBJ1-2	NA	TRBV15	CATSRRTGADYGYTF
TRBJ1-5	NA	TRBV6-5	CASSPGGGPNQPQHF
TRBJ2-1	NA	TRBV4-1	CASSQDAGTSGGLQFF
TRBJ2-3	NA	TRBV9	CASSVGLAGGRSTDTQYF
TRBJ2-4	NA	TRBV7-9	CASSLRSGGGRNIQYF
TRBJ2-3	NA	TRBV5-1	CASSLGLEADTQYF
TRBJ1-1	once	TRBV7-2	CASSSSLGQGGEAFF
TRBJ1-1	NA	TRBV6-1	CASSHRVGQGSEAFF
TRBJ2-2	NA	TRBV2	CASSEARAGRRAGELFF
TRBJ1-4	NA	TRBV4-2	CASSQEQTNEKLFF
TRBJ2-7	NA	TRBV5-4	CASSLVGRDSSYEQYF
TRBJ2-7	once	TRBV28	CASRSTGSFYEQYF
TRBJ1-1	NA	TRBV2	CASSVGANTEAFF
TRBJ2-1	NA	TRBV14	CASSQDHFPRTSGGYHTLYNEQFF
TRBJ1-2	NA	TRBV19	CASSLLRGDGYTF
TRBJ1-1	few	TRBV29-1	CSARDREGTEAFF
TRBJ1-3	NA	TRBV27	CASSPYSSGNTIYF
TRBJ2-1	NA	TRBV7-9	CASSLALGGGHYNEQFF
TRBJ1-1	NA	TRBV5-4	CASSFPGGRGTEAFF
TRBJ1-5	NA	TRBV9	CASSADRAHQPQHF
TRBJ1-1	NA	TRBV28	CASSQLGGAEAFF
TRBJ1-4	NA	TRBV19	CASSRDGLGTNEKLFF
NA	NA	TRBV7-8	CASSSPRGTGKRYEQYF
TRBJ2-1	NA	TRBV30	CACRQGGGEQFF
TRBJ2-1	NA	TRBV9	CASSVGSGGGEQFF
TRBJ2-7	once	TRBV5-1	CASSLAAGQGYEQYF
TRBJ1-5	NA	TRBV11-2	CASSLGPGQNQPQHF
TRBJ2-5	NA	TRBV4-2	CASSQERQETQYF
TRBJ1-5	NA	TRBV10-1	CASEGGDSRISNQPQHF
TRBJ1-1	NA	TRBV7-9	CASSSGRVRVQGTEAFF
TRBJ2-1	NA	TRBV7-2	CASSPRGDGYNEQFF
TRBJ2-7	NA	TRBV13	CASSLGLAGGSYEQYF
TRBJ2-3	NA	TRBV5-1	CASSLDGPQADTQYF